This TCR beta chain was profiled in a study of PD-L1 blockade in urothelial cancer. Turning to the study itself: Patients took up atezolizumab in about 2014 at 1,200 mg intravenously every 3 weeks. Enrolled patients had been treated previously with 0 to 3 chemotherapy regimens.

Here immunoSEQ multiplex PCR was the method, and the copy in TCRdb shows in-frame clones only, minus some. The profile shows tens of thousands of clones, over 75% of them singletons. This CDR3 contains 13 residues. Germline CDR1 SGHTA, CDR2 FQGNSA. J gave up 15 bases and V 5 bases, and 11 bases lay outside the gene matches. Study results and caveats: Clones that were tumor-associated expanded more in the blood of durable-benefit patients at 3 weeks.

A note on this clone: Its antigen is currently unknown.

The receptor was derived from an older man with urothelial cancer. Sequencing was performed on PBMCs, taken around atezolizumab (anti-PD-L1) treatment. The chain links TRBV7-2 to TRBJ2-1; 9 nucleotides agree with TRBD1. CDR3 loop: CASSELRTGESFF. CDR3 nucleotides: TGTGCCAGCAGCGAGCTCCGGACAGGGGAGTCGTTCTTC.